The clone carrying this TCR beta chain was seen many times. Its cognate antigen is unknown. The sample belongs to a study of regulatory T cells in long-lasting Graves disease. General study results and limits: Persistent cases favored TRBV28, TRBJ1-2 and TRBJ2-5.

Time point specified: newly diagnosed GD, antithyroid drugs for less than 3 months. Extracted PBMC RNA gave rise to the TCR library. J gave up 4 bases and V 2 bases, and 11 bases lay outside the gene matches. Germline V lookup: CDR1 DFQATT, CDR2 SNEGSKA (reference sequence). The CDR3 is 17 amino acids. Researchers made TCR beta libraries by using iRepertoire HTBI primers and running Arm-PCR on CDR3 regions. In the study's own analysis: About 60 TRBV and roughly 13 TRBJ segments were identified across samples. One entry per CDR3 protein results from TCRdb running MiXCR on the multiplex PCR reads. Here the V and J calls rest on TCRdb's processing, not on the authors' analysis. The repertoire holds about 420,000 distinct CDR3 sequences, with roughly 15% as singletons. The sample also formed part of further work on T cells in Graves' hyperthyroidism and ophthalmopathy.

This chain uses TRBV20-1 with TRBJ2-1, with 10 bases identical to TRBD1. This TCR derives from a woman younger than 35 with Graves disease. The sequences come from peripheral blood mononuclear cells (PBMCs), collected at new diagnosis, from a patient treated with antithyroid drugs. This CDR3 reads CSARRTPDRGPYNEQFF. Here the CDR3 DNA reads TGCAGTGCTAGACGAACCCCCGACAGGGGGCCGTACAATGAGCAGTTCTTC.